This TCR beta chain emerged from a study of shared clonotypes between healthy human individuals. Looking at the study overall: Per-donor plates numbered three CD4 naive, three CD4 memory, two CD8 naive and one CD8 memory.

Sequencing used immunoSEQ multiplex PCR; TCRdb keeps in-frame clones, though not all of them. The sample has approximately 530,000 clones; about 95% are singletons. Study-wide points: The study found lower generation probabilities in non-shared clonotypes than in those shared by all four donors. Rarefaction analysis demonstrated incomplete sorted-subset sequencing notwithstanding large depth.

On this clone itself: What it recognizes is unknown.

The CDR3 has 15 residues. Germline values: CDR1 SGHAT, CDR2 FQNNGV. The trim removed 5 bases at V and 6 bases at J, leaving 13 bases unmatched. Sequenced: naive CD4+ T cells sorted from blood. Subset meaning: CD45RA+ positively selected. The receptor was derived from a woman in her 30s in good health. J is TRBJ2-7 and V is TRBV11-2; 7 bases line up with TRBD2. The CDR3 region is CASSLGTTWSREQYF. CDR3 DNA sequence: TGTGCCAGCAGCCTCGGGACTACTTGGTCTCGCGAGCAGTACTTC.